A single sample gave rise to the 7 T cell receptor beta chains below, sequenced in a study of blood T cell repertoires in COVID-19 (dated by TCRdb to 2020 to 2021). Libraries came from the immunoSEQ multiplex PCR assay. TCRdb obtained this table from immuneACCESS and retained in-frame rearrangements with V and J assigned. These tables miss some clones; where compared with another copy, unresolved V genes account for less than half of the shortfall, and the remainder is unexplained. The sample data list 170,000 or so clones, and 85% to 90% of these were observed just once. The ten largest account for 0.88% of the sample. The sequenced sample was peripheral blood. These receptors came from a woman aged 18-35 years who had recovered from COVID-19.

The CDR3 region has the DNA TGCGCCAGCAGCGCAGATCAGGACAACTACGAGCAGTACTTC. Translation: CASSADQDNYEQYF. The chain carries TRBV5-1 and TRBJ2-7, with D possibly being TRBD1 (5 bases). Germline V gives CDR1 SGHRS, CDR2 YFSETQ. The CDR3 runs to 14 residues. V was trimmed by 4 bases and J by 3 bases, leaving 14 bases between them.

The CDR3 nucleotides read TGCAGCGTTGATCCAGGGAAAAATGGCTACACCTTC. Residues: CSVDPGKNGYTF. The chain joins TRBV29-1 to TRBJ1-2, with a weak D call TRBD1 (5 bases). The germline V gene encodes CDR1 SQVTM and CDR2 ANQGSEA. V lost 3 bases, J lost 6 bases, and 11 bases lay in between. This CDR3 has 12 residues.

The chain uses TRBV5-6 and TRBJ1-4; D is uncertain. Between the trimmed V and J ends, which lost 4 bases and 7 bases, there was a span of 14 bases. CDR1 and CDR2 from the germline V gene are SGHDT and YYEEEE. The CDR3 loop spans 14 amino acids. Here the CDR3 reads CASSLGLGVEKLFF. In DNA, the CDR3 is TGTGCCAGCAGCCTAGGGTTGGGAGTTGAAAAACTGTTTTTT.

The CDR3: CASSKGRQGLGGYTF. CDR3 sequence (DNA): TGTGCCAGCAGCAAAGGCAGACAGGGTCTAGGTGGCTACACCTTC. The chain is built from TRBV21-1 and TRBJ1-2; the table assigns TRBD1, which was not confirmed against the DNA. TRBV21-1 corresponds to a pseudogene. This CDR3 is built from 15 residues.

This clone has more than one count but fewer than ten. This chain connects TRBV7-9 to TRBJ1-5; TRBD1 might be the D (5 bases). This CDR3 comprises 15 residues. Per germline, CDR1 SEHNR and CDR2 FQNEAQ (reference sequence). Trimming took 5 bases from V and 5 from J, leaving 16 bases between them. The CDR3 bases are TGTGCCAGCAGCAGAGTCGGTGACAGCTATCAGCCCCAGCATTTT. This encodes CASSRVGDSYQPQHF.

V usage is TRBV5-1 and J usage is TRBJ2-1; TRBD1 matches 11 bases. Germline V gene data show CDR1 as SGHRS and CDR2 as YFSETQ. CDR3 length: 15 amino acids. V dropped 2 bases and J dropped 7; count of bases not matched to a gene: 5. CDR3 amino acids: CASSFGTGGTNEQFF. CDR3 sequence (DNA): TGCGCCAGCAGCTTCGGGACAGGGGGAACGAATGAGCAGTTCTTC.

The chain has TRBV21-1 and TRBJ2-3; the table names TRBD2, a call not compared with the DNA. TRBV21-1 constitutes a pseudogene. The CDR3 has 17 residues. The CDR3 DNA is TGTGCCAGCAGCAAGTCTTTAAGGGGGGGAGGCACAGATACGCAGTATTTT. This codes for CASSKSLRGGGTDTQYF.